The 4 T cell receptor beta chains presented below share a single source sample, sequenced in a study of cytomegalovirus exposure and HLA in healthy donors. The PCR employed 60 Vbeta primers together with 13 Jbeta primers. Libraries were prepared by immunoSEQ multiplex PCR; TCRdb keeps only in-frame clonotypes and omits some of them. The sample includes about 150,000 clones, 70% to 80% of them seen just once. Input material: PBMCs. These receptors all stem from a young man in good health and CMV-seronegative.

The chain carries TRBV7-2 and TRBJ2-7; maybe TRBD1 (5 bases). Germline V gene sequence: CDR1 SGHTA, CDR2 FQGNSA. The CDR3 contains 13 residues. V lost 2 bases, J lost 4 bases, and 9 bases lay in between. The CDR3 coding sequence is TGTGCCAGCAGCTTACACCAGGGTTACGAGCAGTACTTC. This encodes CASSLHQGYEQYF.

This clone appeared a few times. This chain connects TRBV9 to TRBJ2-7, with 9 bases aligning to TRBD2. Germline V gives CDR1 SGDLS, CDR2 YYNGEE. The V and J ends lost 4 bases and 1 base, in that order; junction bases with no gene match: 12. This CDR3 has 17 amino acids. The CDR3 sequence is CASSPRPPGLASYEQYF. CDR3 DNA sequence: TGTGCCAGCAGCCCTCGACCTCCGGGACTAGCTTCCTACGAGCAGTACTTC.

V and J are TRBV5-1 and TRBJ1-2; D is uncertain. CDR3 length equals 12 residues. V lost 0 bases, J lost 7 bases, and 7 bases lay in between. The germline V gene encodes CDR1 SGHRS and CDR2 YFSETQ. In nucleotides, the CDR3 is TGCGCCAGCAGCTTGGGGGCGCGTGGCTACACCTTC. Protein product: CASSLGARGYTF.

This chain uses TRBV6-1 with TRBJ1-6; no firm D call. This CDR3 comprises 16 residues. V was clipped by 6 bases and J by 0 bases, with 12 bases between them. Germline loops: CDR1 MNHNS, CDR2 SASEGT. The DNA for the CDR3 is TGTGCCAGCAGGGAAACGGTTTTCTCCTATAATTCACCCCTCCACTTT. Protein: CASRETVFSYNSPLHF.